The T cell receptor (beta chain) described here comes from a study of shared clonotypes between healthy human individuals. All donors were Caucasian adults living in Nashville, Tennessee. This clone was picked up one time. Its cognate antigen is unknown. Study-level findings and limits: Rarefaction gave evidence that sorted-subset sequencing remained incomplete despite large depth. A reduction in generation probabilities was seen for non-shared clonotypes relative to those shared by all four donors.

TCRdb's copy holds only in-frame clones and misses some; the assay was immunoSEQ multiplex PCR. The sample has around 370,000 clones, around 96% seen once; the top ten hold less than 0.35%. This receptor was obtained from a man aged 25 to 40 in good health. Specimen: memory CD8+ T cells sorted from blood. Subset of the sample: CD45RO+ cells pooled with CCR7-negative TemRA cells.

CDR3 DNA sequence: TGTGCCAGCAGTTTCCCCGAAAGGACAGATACGCAGTATTTT. Amino acids: CASSFPERTDTQYF. V usage is TRBV27 and J usage is TRBJ2-3; D ambiguous. Germline CDR1 MNHEY, CDR2 SMNVEV (reference sequence). V gave up 3 bases and J gave up 3 bases, with 10 bases separating them. This CDR3 is built from 14 residues.